The clone carrying this T cell receptor (beta chain) was counted many times. The CDR3 is 17 residues long. The V and J ends lost 5 bases and 4 bases respectively, with 23 bases between them. Germline loops: CDR1 LGHDT, CDR2 YNNKEL (reference sequence). This entry is derived from a study of kidney transplant recipient with SARS-CoV-2 infection. TCRdb passed the reads through MiXCR, listing each CDR3 protein once. Altogether under 300,000 distinct CDR3 sequences are present, under 30% being singletons, with the ten largest covering more than 6.5%. The chain links TRBV3-1 to TRBJ1-2, with no clear D. This TCR derives from a male patient aged 25-45 years who had COVID-19 and was a kidney transplant recipient. A subset of T cells may come from the graft donor. The source was a blood sample, collected at baseline and on roughly day 110 from a kidney transplant recipient. DNA for the CDR3: TGTGCCAGCAGCTATTATTCCACCCTTCGAAAGACCTATGGCTACACCTTC. It encodes CASSYYSTLRKTYGYTF.